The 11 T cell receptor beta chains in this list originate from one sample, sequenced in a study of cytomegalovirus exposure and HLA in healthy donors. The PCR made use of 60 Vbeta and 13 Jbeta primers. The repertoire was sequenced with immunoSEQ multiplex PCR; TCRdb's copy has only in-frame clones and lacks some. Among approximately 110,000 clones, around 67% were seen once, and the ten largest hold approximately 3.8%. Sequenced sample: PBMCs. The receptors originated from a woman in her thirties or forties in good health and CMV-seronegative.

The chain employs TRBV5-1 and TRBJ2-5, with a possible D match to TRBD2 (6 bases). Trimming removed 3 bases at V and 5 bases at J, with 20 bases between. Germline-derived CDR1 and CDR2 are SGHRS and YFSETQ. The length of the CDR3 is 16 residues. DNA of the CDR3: TGCGCCAGCAGCTCGGGTGGATCACTAGCAGGGGAGACCCAGTACTTC. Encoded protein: CASSSGGSLAGETQYF.

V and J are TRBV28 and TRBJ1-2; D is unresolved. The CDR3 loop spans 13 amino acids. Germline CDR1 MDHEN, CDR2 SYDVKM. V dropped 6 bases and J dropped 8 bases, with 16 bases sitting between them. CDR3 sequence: CASSDTEFGGYTF. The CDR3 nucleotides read TGTGCCAGCAGCGATACAGAGTTCGGAGGCTACACCTTC.

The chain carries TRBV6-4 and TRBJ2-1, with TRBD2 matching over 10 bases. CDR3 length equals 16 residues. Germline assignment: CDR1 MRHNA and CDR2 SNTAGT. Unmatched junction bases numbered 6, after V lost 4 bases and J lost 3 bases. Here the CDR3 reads CASSAHGTSDYNEQFF. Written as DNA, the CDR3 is TGTGCCAGCAGTGCGCACGGGACTAGCGACTACAATGAGCAGTTCTTC.

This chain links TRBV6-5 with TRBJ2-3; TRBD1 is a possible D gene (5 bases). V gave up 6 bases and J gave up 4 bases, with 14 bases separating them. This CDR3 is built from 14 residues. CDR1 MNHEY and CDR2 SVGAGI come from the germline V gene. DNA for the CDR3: TGTGCCAGCAGCTGGGGCCAAGTCGCAGATACGCAGTATTTT. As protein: CASSWGQVADTQYF.

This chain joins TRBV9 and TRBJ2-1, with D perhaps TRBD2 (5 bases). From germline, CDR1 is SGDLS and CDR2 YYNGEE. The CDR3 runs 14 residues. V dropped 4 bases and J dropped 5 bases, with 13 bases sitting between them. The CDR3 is CASSPTGMHNEQFF. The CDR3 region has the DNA TGTGCCAGCAGCCCGACCGGGATGCACAATGAGCAGTTCTTC.

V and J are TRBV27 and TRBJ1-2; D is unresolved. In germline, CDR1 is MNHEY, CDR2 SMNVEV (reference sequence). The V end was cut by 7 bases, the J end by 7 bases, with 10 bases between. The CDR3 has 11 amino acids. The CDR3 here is CASNGVGGYTF. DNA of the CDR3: TGTGCCAGCAACGGGGTTGGTGGCTACACCTTC.

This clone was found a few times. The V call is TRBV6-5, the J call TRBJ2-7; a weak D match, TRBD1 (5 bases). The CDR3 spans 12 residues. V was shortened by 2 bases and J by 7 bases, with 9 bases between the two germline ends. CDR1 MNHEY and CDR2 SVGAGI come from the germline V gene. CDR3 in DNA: TGTGCCAGCAGTTACCATACAGGAGAGCAGTACTTC. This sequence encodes CASSYHTGEQYF.

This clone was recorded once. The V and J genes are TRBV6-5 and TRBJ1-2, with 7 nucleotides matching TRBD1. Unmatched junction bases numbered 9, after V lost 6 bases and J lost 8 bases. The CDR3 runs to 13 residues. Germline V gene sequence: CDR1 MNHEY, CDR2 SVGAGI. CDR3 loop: CASRNDRARGYTF. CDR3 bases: TGTGCCAGCAGAAACGACAGGGCGCGGGGCTACACCTTC.

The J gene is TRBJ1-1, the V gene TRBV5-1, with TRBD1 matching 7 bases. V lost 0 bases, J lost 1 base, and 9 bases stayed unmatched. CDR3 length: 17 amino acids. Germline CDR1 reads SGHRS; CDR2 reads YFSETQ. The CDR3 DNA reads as TGCGCCAGCAGCTTGGTTTTCGCCGGGACAGCGAACACTGAAGCTTTCTTT. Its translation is CASSLVFAGTANTEAFF.

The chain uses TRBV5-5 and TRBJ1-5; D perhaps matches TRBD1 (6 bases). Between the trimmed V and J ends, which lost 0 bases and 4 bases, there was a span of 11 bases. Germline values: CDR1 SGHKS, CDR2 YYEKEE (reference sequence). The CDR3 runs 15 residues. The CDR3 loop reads CASSLASQGNQPQHF. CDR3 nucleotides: TGTGCCAGCAGCTTGGCCAGCCAGGGGAATCAGCCCCAGCATTTT.

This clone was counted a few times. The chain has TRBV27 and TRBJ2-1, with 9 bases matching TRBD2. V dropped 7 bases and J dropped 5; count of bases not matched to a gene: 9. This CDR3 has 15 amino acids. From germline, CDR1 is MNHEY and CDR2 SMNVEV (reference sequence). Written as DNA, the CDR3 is TGTGCCAGCAAACGTCTCGCGGGGGGGGACAATGAGCAGTTCTTC. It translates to CASKRLAGGDNEQFF.